These 10 T cell receptor beta chains were all obtained from the same sample, sequenced in a study of control samples from healthy donors and cancer patients. Sequencing used immunoSEQ multiplex PCR; TCRdb keeps in-frame clones, though not all of them. The data contain approximately 63,000 clones, 70% to 90% of them singletons. The sample consisted of blood. The receptors were sampled from a man aged 40-50 years in good health.

The rearrangement links TRBV18 to TRBJ1-2; weak D call: TRBD1 (5 bases). The CDR3 consists of 13 residues. Trimming took off 3 bases at V and 8 bases at J, with 13 bases between the two ends. Germline loops: CDR1 KGHSH, CDR2 LQKENI. The CDR3 protein is CASSPPGRDGYTF. The CDR3 DNA reads TGTGCCAGCTCACCCCCGGGCAGGGACGGCTACACCTTC. The whole variable domain, filled in from reference TRBV18 and TRBJ1-2, reads NAGVMQNPRHLVRRRGQEARLRCSPMKGHSHVYWYRQLPEEGLKFMVYLQKENIIDESGMPKERFSAEFPKEGPSILRIQQVVRGDSAAYFCASSPPGRDGYTFGSGTRLTVV.

The rearrangement uses TRBV12-3 or TRBV12-4 and TRBJ2-7; D is ambiguous. V lost 5 bases and J lost 3, with 8 bases in between. The CDR3 sequence is 12 residues long. In DNA, the CDR3 is TGTGCCAGCAGTACGCGAAGCTACGAGCAGTACTTC. This sequence encodes CASSTRSYEQYF.

This chain links TRBV28 with TRBJ2-5; 7 bases fit TRBD1. Germline V gene data show CDR1 as MDHEN and CDR2 as SYDVKM. V was clipped by 5 bases and J by 5 bases; unmatched bases: 8. This CDR3 spans 14 amino acids. CDR3 nucleotides: TGTGCCAGCAGTACCGAGGGGGCGCTTGAGACCCAGTACTTC. This translates into CASSTEGALETQYF.

The V call is TRBV5-4, the J call TRBJ2-7, with 14 bases matching TRBD2. Trimming cost V 4 bases and J 3 bases; bases outside gene matches: 3. CDR3 length equals 15 residues. Germline CDR1 is SGHNT and CDR2 is YYREEE (reference sequence). CDR3 residues: CASSPGTSGGYEQYF. The CDR3 region has the DNA TGTGCCAGCAGCCCGGGGACTAGCGGGGGCTACGAGCAGTACTTC.

This clone was seen only once. The genes are TRBV24-1 and TRBJ2-5, with D maybe TRBD1 (6 bases). The CDR3 extends over 17 amino acids. The V gene lost 0 bases and the J gene lost 3 bases, with 16 bases spanning the gap. CDR1 KGHDR and CDR2 SFDVKD come from the germline V gene. The CDR3 DNA follows: TGTGCCACCAGTGATTTGCTCCAAGGGACATACGAAGAGACCCAGTACTTC. Translated, it gives CATSDLLQGTYEETQYF.

This clone occurred once. The rearrangement uses TRBV28 and TRBJ2-5, with TRBD1 matching 9 bases. The CDR3 sequence is 16 residues long. The J segment lost 4 bases and the V segment lost 4 bases, leaving 10 bases of the junction unmatched. Looked up from germline, CDR1 is MDHEN and CDR2 is SYDVKM. Here the CDR3 DNA reads TGTGCCAGCAGTTCAGGGACAGGGTGGGCGAGAGAGACCCAGTACTTC. The encoded protein is CASSSGTGWARETQYF.

The chain has TRBV18 and TRBJ2-1; D is possibly TRBD2 (5 bases). Germline V gives CDR1 KGHSH, CDR2 LQKENI. Trimming removed 2 bases from V and 8 bases from J, with 7 bases in between. The CDR3 sequence is 12 residues long. The CDR3 DNA reads TGTGCCAGCTCACCAGAGGGCGATGAGCAGTTCTTC. This sequence encodes CASSPEGDEQFF.

V gene TRBV5-5 combines with J gene TRBJ1-2; D unclear. V lost 0 bases and J 1 base, leaving 10 bases between the germline ends. CDR3 size: 15 residues. From germline, CDR1 is SGHKS and CDR2 YYEKEE (reference sequence). The CDR3 DNA sequence: TGTGCCAGCAGCTTGGCGGCAGGCCTTAACTATGGCTACACCTTC. Translation: CASSLAAGLNYGYTF.

The CDR3 bases are TGTGCCTGGACAGGGGGAGCCTACGAGCAGTACTTC. This encodes CAWTGGAYEQYF. This chain connects TRBV30 to TRBJ2-7, with TRBD1 matching 7 bases. Germline trimming cut 4 bases from V and 2 bases from J; bases unmatched to any gene: 2. Looked up from germline, CDR1 is GTSNPN and CDR2 is SVGIG (reference sequence). The CDR3 has 12 residues.

By share, this clone ranks as medium-sized. The rearrangement links TRBV4-3 to TRBJ1-2, with no clear D. The CDR3 contains 15 residues. V was trimmed by 0 bases and J by 6 bases, leaving 14 bases between them. Germline assignment: CDR1 LGHNA and CDR2 YSLEER. This CDR3 reads CASSQDRRQTNGYTF. In DNA form, the CDR3 reads TGCGCCAGCAGCCAAGATCGGCGGCAGACCAATGGCTACACCTTC.